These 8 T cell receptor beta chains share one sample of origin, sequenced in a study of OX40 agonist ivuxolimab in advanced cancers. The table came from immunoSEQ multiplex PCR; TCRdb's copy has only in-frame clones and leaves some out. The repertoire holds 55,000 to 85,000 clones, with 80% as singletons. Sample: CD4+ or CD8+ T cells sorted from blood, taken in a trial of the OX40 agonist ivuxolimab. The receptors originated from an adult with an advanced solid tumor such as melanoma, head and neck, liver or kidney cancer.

The CDR3 is CASSSPSRGSYGYTF. The DNA for the CDR3 is TGTGCCAGCAGTTCACCCTCTAGGGGCAGCTATGGCTACACCTTC. The chain employs TRBV28 and TRBJ1-2; D may be TRBD1 (5 bases). Trimming took 4 bases from V and 4 from J, leaving 16 bases between them. The germline gives CDR1 MDHEN, CDR2 SYDVKM. The CDR3 runs 15 residues.

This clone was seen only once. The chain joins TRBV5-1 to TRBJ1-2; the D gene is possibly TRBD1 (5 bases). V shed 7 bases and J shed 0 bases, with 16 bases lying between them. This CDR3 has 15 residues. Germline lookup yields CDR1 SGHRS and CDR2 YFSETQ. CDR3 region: CASARMGDSNYGYTF. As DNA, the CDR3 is TGCGCCAGCGCCCGGATGGGGGACTCTAACTATGGCTACACCTTC.

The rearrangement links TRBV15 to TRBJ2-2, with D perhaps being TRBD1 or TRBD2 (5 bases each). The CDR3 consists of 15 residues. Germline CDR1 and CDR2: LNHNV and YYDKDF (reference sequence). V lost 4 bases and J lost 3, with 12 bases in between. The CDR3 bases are TGTGCCACCAGCACATCCGGGACCTACACCGGGGAGCTGTTTTTT. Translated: CATSTSGTYTGELFF.

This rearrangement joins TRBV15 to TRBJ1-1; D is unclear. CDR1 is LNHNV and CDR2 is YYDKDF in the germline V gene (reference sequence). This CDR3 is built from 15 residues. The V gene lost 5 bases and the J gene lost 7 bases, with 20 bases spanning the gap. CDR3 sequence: CATSGLGSRGNEAFF. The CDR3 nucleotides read TGTGCCACCAGCGGGTTGGGGAGTCGGGGTAATGAAGCTTTCTTT.

The CDR3 loop is CASGLVTVNEQFF. CDR3 DNA sequence: TGTGCTAGTGGTTTGGTAACCGTGAATGAGCAGTTCTTC. V gene TRBV12-5 combines with J gene TRBJ2-1; D remains ambiguous. Per germline, CDR1 LGHNT and CDR2 FRNRAP. The CDR3 has 13 residues. V was trimmed by 0 bases and J by 7 bases, leaving 7 bases between them.

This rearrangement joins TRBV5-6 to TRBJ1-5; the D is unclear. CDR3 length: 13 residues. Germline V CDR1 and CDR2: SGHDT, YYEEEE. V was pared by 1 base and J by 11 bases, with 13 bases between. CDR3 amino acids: CASSLHGSPTQHF. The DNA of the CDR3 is TGTGCCAGCAGCTTGCATGGGTCCCCGACCCAGCATTTT.

In nucleotides, the CDR3 is TGTGCCAGCAGCGGGGGCCATCTTAGCTCCTACGAGCAGTACTTC. Translated: CASSGGHLSSYEQYF. The rearrangement joins TRBV6-1 to TRBJ2-7; the D call may be TRBD1 or TRBD2 (6 bases each). Germline V lookup: CDR1 MNHNS, CDR2 SASEGT. CDR3 size: 15 residues. V lost 6 bases to trimming and J lost 0 bases, with 15 bases between them.

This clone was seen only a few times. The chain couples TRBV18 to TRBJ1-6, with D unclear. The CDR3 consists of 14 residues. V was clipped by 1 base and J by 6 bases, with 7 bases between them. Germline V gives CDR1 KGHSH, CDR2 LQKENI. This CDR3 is CASSPQGLNSPLHF. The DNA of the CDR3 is TGTGCCAGCTCACCACAGGGCCTTAATTCACCCCTCCACTTT. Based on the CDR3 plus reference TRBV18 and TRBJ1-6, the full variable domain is NAGVMQNPRHLVRRRGQEARLRCSPMKGHSHVYWYRQLPEEGLKFMVYLQKENIIDESGMPKERFSAEFPKEGPSILRIQQVVRGDSAAYFCASSPQGLNSPLHFGNGTRLTVT.